What follows is one T cell receptor beta chain and its context. The antigen is not known. The data belong to a study of beta chain features in type 1 diabetes. The authors reverse transcribed all of the isolated RNA, so sequencing captured expressed TCRB transcripts. Data came from immunoSEQ multiplex PCR; TCRdb stores just in-frame clones and leaves some out. Here the sample spans 200,000 to 250,000 clones, approximately 11% being singletons. Study-level results: Type 1 diabetes patients showed fewer insertions and more deletions at VDJ junctions. A greater similarity of naive, central memory and Treg TCRB repertoires was seen among patients than among healthy donors. Cells expressing TCR highly could be over-represented by cDNA sequencing.

Sequencing used central memory CD4+ T cells from blood. This sequence was found in a man between 18 and 35 years old in good health.

The CDR3 nucleotides read TGCGCCAGCAGCTTAGTGAGCAGGGCGAGAGGAGAGACCCAGTACTTC. Its protein is CASSLVSRARGETQYF. The gene calls are TRBV5-1 and TRBJ2-5; possible D gene TRBD1, 5 bases. The CDR3 length is 16 residues. Trimming stripped 2 bases from V and 4 bases from J, with 18 bases between. Germline values: CDR1 SGHRS, CDR2 YFSETQ.